This TCR beta chain is from a study of T cell responses to AZD1222 COVID-19 vaccine. The wider study: Both about-4-week and about-12-week second-dose recipients were combined. Study-level results: At study baseline, merely about 6 AZD1222 recipients were seropositive. Donor demographics were predominantly white British with a female majority; clonal diversity may be underestimated. Spike-specific TCR breadth and depth went up after people got two AZD1222 doses.

Germline CDR1 reads SGDLS; CDR2 reads YYNGEE. This CDR3 is built from 13 residues. The V gene lost 4 bases and the J gene lost 5 bases, with 12 bases spanning the gap. Turning to this clone: Its target is not known.

The repertoire was sequenced with immunoSEQ multiplex PCR; TCRdb's copy has only in-frame clones and lacks some. Counted here are about 92,000 clones, around 93% occurring once; the ten biggest clones make up less than 8%. The starting material was peripheral blood, obtained on day 0 of AZD1222 vaccination. V usage is TRBV9 and J usage is TRBJ1-2; perhaps TRBD1 as D (6 bases). The TCR comes from an adult in good health. DNA for the CDR3: TGTGCCAGCAGCCAGGACAGTTTTTATGGCTACACCTTC. As protein: CASSQDSFYGYTF.